This T cell receptor (beta chain) was sequenced for a study of T cells after yellow fever vaccination. Across the study: It was SMART-Seq v4 Ultra Low Input that prepared the fractions with low cell numbers.

Trimming took 4 bases from V and 4 from J; bases not matched to a gene: 5. The CDR3 extends over 14 amino acids. The V gene's germline CDR1 is MNHEY and CDR2 SVGEGT. This clonotype occurred a few times. By 5'RACE template switching, TCR cDNA was produced, with a universal primer site and UMIs added in the process. From the 5' RACE reads, TCRdb called clonotypes with MiXCR, one entry per CDR3 protein. The table has 300,000 to 350,000 distinct CDR3 sequences, 3.5% to 4.5% seen once. Material: PBMCs, obtained 15 days after the yellow fever booster vaccination. J is TRBJ2-5 and V is TRBV6-2 or TRBV6-3; 8 positions match TRBD1. The source is a man younger than 30 who received the YFV17D yellow fever vaccine. The CDR3 loop is CASSSGRGPETQYF. In DNA, the CDR3 is TGTGCCAGCAGTTCTGGCAGGGGGCCAGAGACCCAGTACTTC.